What follows are 5 T cell receptor beta chains derived from one specimen sequenced in a study of beta chain features in type 1 diabetes. Sequenced material consisted of expressed TCRB transcripts (all of the isolated RNA was reverse transcribed). Measured with immunoSEQ multiplex PCR; TCRdb has only the in-frame clones, and not every one. The sample lists about 180,000 clones; about an eighth were seen once. Sequencing was performed on central memory CD4+ T cells from blood. Every receptor here comes from a woman aged 18 to 35 in good health.

V usage is TRBV15 and J usage is TRBJ2-5, with a tentative D call TRBD2 (6 bases). V was clipped by 0 bases and J by 3 bases, with 11 bases between them. The CDR3 consists of 15 residues. Germline loops: CDR1 LNHNV, CDR2 YYDKDF (reference sequence). The CDR3 DNA reads as TGTGCCACCAGCAGAGAATATAGCGGAGAAGAGACCCAGTACTTC. Its protein product is CATSREYSGEETQYF.

The chain carries TRBV18 and TRBJ1-4; TRBD1 agrees at 11 bases. The V segment lost 3 bases and the J segment 7 bases; nucleotides outside the gene matches: 4. This CDR3 has 15 residues. The germline gives CDR1 KGHSH, CDR2 LQKENI. CDR3 in DNA: TGTGCCAGCTCACCCCCGGGACAGGGGGGTGAAAAACTGTTTTTT. Encoded protein: CASSPPGQGGEKLFF.

This clone showed up just a few times. Other DNA sequences of this sample code for an identical CDR3. The gene calls are TRBV29-1 and TRBJ2-5; 11 positions match TRBD2. V was clipped by 7 bases and J by 2 bases; unmatched bases: 6. The germline V gene encodes CDR1 SQVTM and CDR2 ANQGSEA. This CDR3 spans 14 amino acids. DNA of the CDR3: TGCAGCGCTAGACTAGCGGGAAAACAAGAGACCCAGTACTTC. It yields the protein CSARLAGKQETQYF.

The chain is built from TRBV4-1 and TRBJ1-3, with D possibly being TRBD1 (5 bases). There are 17 residues in the CDR3. V was pared by 0 bases and J by 1 base, with 13 bases between. Germline-derived CDR1 and CDR2 are MGHRA and YSYEKL. CDR3 in DNA: TGCGCCAGCAGCCAAGATACAAGCAGGGCTTCTGGAAACACCATATATTTT. It translates to CASSQDTSRASGNTIYF.

A few counts support this clone. This chain uses TRBV9 with TRBJ2-5; 10 positions agree with TRBD2. Germline-derived CDR1 and CDR2 are SGDLS and YYNGEE. Trimming took 2 bases from V and 2 from J; bases not matched to a gene: 3. This CDR3 has 15 amino acids. The CDR3 DNA is TGTGCCAGCAGCGTCAATAGCGGGAGGCAAGAGACCCAGTACTTC. Translating it yields CASSVNSGRQETQYF.